This TCR beta chain was recorded in a study of T cell repertoires in cytomegalovirus infection. In the study overall: The public TCR beta signatures pointed to both CMV infection and matching HLA type. Study results and caveats: HLA-C-restricted CMV clonotypes gave the most frequent clonotype in two of eight donors.

V was clipped by 7 bases and J by 6 bases, with 12 bases between them. Germline V gene lookup returns CDR1 SQVTM and CDR2 ANQGSEA. The CDR3 has 11 amino acids. One entry per CDR3 protein, called by TCRdb with MiXCR from the reads. The sample contains more than 500,000 distinct CDR3 sequences, about 15% of which appear only once. In regard to this clonotype: Its specificity is not known.

The sequencing input was CD8+ T cells from PBMCs. The receptor was derived from a human donor in good health (CMV status not recorded). Some clones in this sample may be carry-over from other donors' samples. The chain is built from TRBV29-1 and TRBJ1-1; the D gene is possibly TRBD1 (5 bases). The CDR3 region has the DNA TGCAGCGCCGATCAGGGAGCTGAAGCTTTCTTT. It codes for CSADQGAEAFF.